Described below is a single T cell receptor (beta chain) sequence and its context. This entry comes from a study of blood T cell repertoires in COVID-19. The overall study: Whether acute or convalescent, the COVID-19 samples came from the United States, Italy and Spain. In each case, the material was cDNA or gDNA derived from T cells, B-cell-depleted T cells, or PBMCs.

The V segment lost 7 bases and the J segment 4 bases; nucleotides outside the gene matches: 2. CDR3 size: 14 residues. Per germline, CDR1 SGHTA and CDR2 FQGNSA. Assay used: immunoSEQ multiplex PCR; TCRdb lists only in-frame clones, some missing. The data contain more than 200,000 clones, about 80% of them singletons. This TCR came from a man at least 80 years old with acute or convalescent COVID-19. Sequenced input: peripheral blood. The V and J genes are TRBV7-2 and TRBJ2-1; 12 bases align to TRBD2. The CDR3 nucleotides are TGTGCCAGCACTGGGACTAGCGGGTACAATGAGCAGTTCTTC. Protein: CASTGTSGYNEQFF.